The entry below gives a single T cell receptor beta chain sequence along with its context. Its antigen is unknown. This record comes from a study of T cell responses to AZD1222 COVID-19 vaccine. General study results and limits: CD4 TCRs associated with vaccination spanned spike, dominating at 160-218 and 743-854. When two AZD1222 doses had been given, Spike-specific TCR breadth and depth rose.

Clones were read by immunoSEQ multiplex PCR, and TCRdb kept only the in-frame ones, dropping some. The table lists approximately 150,000 clones, over 85% of them singletons. Looked up from germline, CDR1 is GTSNPN and CDR2 is SVGIG (reference sequence). V was trimmed by 0 bases and J by 8 bases, leaving 13 bases between them. The length of the CDR3 is 13 residues. Second doses were pooled across both intervals (about 4 or about 12 weeks). The TCR sequence derives from an adult who received the AZD1222 COVID-19 vaccine. The V gene is TRBV30, the J gene TRBJ1-2, with D possibly being TRBD1 (5 bases). The sequencing here drew on peripheral blood, taken 28 days after the second AZD1222 dose. CDR3 region: CAWSVKGPRGYTF. The CDR3 nucleotides read TGTGCCTGGAGTGTAAAGGGACCGCGGGGCTACACCTTC.